This T cell receptor beta chain was observed in a study of blood T cells in healthy people across ages. On this clonotype: Because the CDR3 is missing its conserved closing phenylalanine or tryptophan, this is likely a read error.

The second PCR ran about 6 to 11 cycles with a sample-barcoded 5' primer and J-beta primers. TCRdb reprocessed the 5' RACE reads with MiXCR, giving one entry per CDR3 protein. The repertoire holds some 930,000 distinct CDR3 sequences, with roughly 28% as singletons. The CDR3 is made up of 13 amino acids. V trimming: 5 bases; J trimming: 3 bases; junction bases outside the gene matches: 3. Germline CDR1 reads LNHNV; CDR2 reads YYDKDF (reference sequence). The data also belong to a second study, concerning T cells of mothers and their children.

V gene TRBV15 combines with J gene TRBJ1-1, with 7 bases matching TRBD1. The sequenced material came from blood. The sequence derives from a woman between 35 and 50 years old in good health. The CDR3 protein is CATSPQGDTEAFC. Written as DNA, the CDR3 is TGTGCCACCAGCCCTCAGGGGGACACTGAAGCTTTCTGT.